Sequencing of this T cell receptor (beta chain) was carried out in a study of cytomegalovirus exposure and HLA in healthy donors (dated by TCRdb to about 2017). About the study as a whole: An earlier analysis of 587 of the donors reported approximately 260 Gb of sequence data and 90 million to 120 million unique TCR beta sequences obtained from 180 million or so T cells. Roughly 300 gigabases of sequencing data and approximately 85 million unique TCR sequences were included in an early release covering 550 to 650 HLA-typed donors. Of the roughly 400 genotyped donors, 65% to 90% were placed in the genetic ancestry cluster associated with self-reported Caucasian donors. The study aimed to test whether cataloging public T cell receptors could reveal signatures of past pathogen exposure. Using immunosequencing, the study profiled T cell repertoires from approximately 700 subjects and related those repertoires to cytomegalovirus serostatus. Along with the approximately 650-subject first cohort, a separate validation cohort of over a hundred different subjects was used. To predict cytomegalovirus infection status, the study brought together high-throughput TCR immunosequencing, statistical association of individual TCRs with disease status, and machine learning. In a later analysis, previously published TCR beta repertoires from some 640 donors were re-analyzed and high-resolution HLA genotyping was added so that TCR occurrence patterns could be studied. The later analysis used no new phenotypic data to find candidate immune exposures, relying instead on TCR beta sequences and their occurrence across donors. An earlier analysis of a few hundred of the donors applied high-throughput TCR beta sequencing to assess whether each TCR beta V gene segment acted as functional or pseudogenic. Donor age, sex, ethnicity and CMV serostatus were compiled alongside the repertoire data. A later genetic analysis took genome-wide SNP genotypes for about 55% of the roughly 700 donors and used that subset as a discovery cohort. Every discovery cohort repertoire had been produced on one sequencing platform. Class I and class II HLA loci were covered by the typing at four-digit resolution. Typing coverage varied by locus: 629-630 donors for A, B, C, DRB1 and DQB1; 500 to 550 for DQA1; around 570 for DPA1; 400 to 480 for DPB1. A handful of DR-DQ haplotypes were treated as single units for association and clustering because of strong linkage in the cohort. Among roughly 400 genotyped donors of the cohort, an average of roughly 240,000 unique TCR beta nucleotide sequences were sequenced per donor, around 20% of them non-productive.

This clone has just a few counts. The target of this receptor is not known. The input lacks base qualities; no much larger clone sits a single base away. Overall study results and their limits: The only immune exposure information available for the cohort was CMV serostatus. Roughly uniform sequencing depth across donors was assumed in presence/absence analyses, although this assumption may not hold. According to a later analysis, TCR association rates differed among HLA loci, with DRB1 alleles showing the most associated TCRs and HLA-C alleles showing the fewest. Correlated functional status among segregating V segments might reflect linkage disequilibrium, but an unknown experimental factor could not be ruled out. Across donors, most TCR sequences were observed very rarely, whereas some public TCRs were present in many individuals. The earlier analysis of approximately 590 of the donors excluded approximately 15 rarely observed V segments, including chromosome 9 orphons, because counts were too low. An earlier analysis of approximately 500 of the donors showed that most TCR beta V segments appeared in productive rearrangements either about 87% or about 30% of the time, which broadly matched IMGT annotations. Specific HLA alleles were associated with 15,000 to 20,000 TCR beta sequences at a false discovery rate of 0.05 in a later analysis. In a later analysis, most CMV-associated TCR beta chains were found to appear HLA-restricted, with HLA associations seemingly driven largely by CMV exposure. According to a later analysis, parvovirus B19, influenza, CMV and Epstein-Barr virus appeared linked to several top co-occurrence clusters. The authors suggested that the approach could potentially be extended to other disease states and immunological phenotypes. According to a later genetic analysis, donors in an Asian-associated ancestry cluster had fewer N-insertions in productive TCRs than the approximately 630-donor mean. In a later analysis, HLA-associated TCR beta chains were found to be more clonally expanded and to have lower generation probabilities than equally common non-associated chains. An association between a missense DCLRE1C variant and V-gene and J-gene trimming of TCR beta chains was found in a later genetic analysis and replicated in an independent cohort. In this cohort, only TCR beta chains were sequenced, and detectable features were limited by the absence of alpha or paired-chain data. A group of highly shared sequence variants was considered likely to be a technical artifact of the sequencing pipeline. When HLA alleles, especially DR and DQ, strongly co-occurred, attributing TCR associations to individual alleles was difficult. A further reported finding was that TCR beta sequences accurately predicted the HLA-A and HLA-B alleles for most subjects in the first cohort. HLA typing was unavailable for some donors at each locus, so association tests used only the typed subset. Three of the identified cytomegalovirus-associated TCR beta chains were confirmed in vitro to be specific for cytomegalovirus antigens. In the study, approximately 160 TCR beta chains were listed as associated with cytomegalovirus. In both the original and validation cohorts, the classifier was reported to diagnose cytomegalovirus status with high specificity and sensitivity.

In total, roughly 670 healthy bone marrow donors made up the cohort. At the time of sampling, all cohort members were nominally healthy, though unrecorded immune exposures were likely present. The donor was CMV seronegative and belonged to the group of around 350 seronegative cohort members. Each donor provided a peripheral blood sample, and peripheral blood mononuclear cells were used for TCR beta sequencing. The Qiagen DNeasy Blood Extraction Kit was used to extract genomic DNA from the blood cell samples. Libraries were made using the immunoSEQ multiplex PCR assay. The multiplex PCR relied on a mix of 60 forward primers for TCR Vbeta segments and 13 reverse primers for TCR Jbeta segments. The CDR3 region of rearranged TCR beta genes was amplified from genomic DNA with a multiplex PCR assay. On the Illumina HiSeq System, the amplified TCR beta libraries were sequenced as 87-base-pair reads. The study's own analysis went as follows. A later analysis counted some 80 million unique TCR beta chains across the 500 to 850 repertoires, and about 10 million of these chains were shared by at least two donors. To remove PCR and sequencing errors, raw reads were error-corrected and collapsed into unique sequences using a nearest-neighbor algorithm that merged closely related sequences. Alignment of CDR3 sequences to IMGT reference sequences was used to assign V, D and J gene segments. For a sequence to be retained, a match of at least six nucleotides to both a V gene segment and a J gene segment was required. Rearrangements were classified as productive when the CDR3 lacked stop codons and remained in frame with V and J, and all other rearrangements were classified as non-productive. Following IMGT convention, CDR3 was defined as the stretch from the second conserved V-encoded cysteine to the conserved J-encoded phenylalanine. The earlier analysis of about 530 of the donors excluded any sequence lacking an unambiguous match to a single V gene segment. An earlier analysis of 587 of the donors called V segments functional above 56.7% productive rearrangements and segregating when the between-donor standard deviation exceeded 5%. A statistical classification framework was developed to diagnose cytomegalovirus status using the catalog of TCR beta chain sequences. A later analysis assigned V and J genes by comparing TCR nucleotide sequences with IMGT/GENE-DB human TR gene sequences. A later analysis assigned CDR3 sequences and most-parsimonious VDJ recombination scenarios with the TCRdist pipeline. In a later analysis, every TCR beta chain was defined by the combination of its CDR3 amino acid sequence and its V-gene family, and reads without a unique V-gene family were dropped. As a way to deal with suspected cross-contamination and a sequencing artifact, a later analysis dropped 592 nucleotide sequences that were highly shared and had low generation probability. For each public chain, a later analysis derived a clonal expansion index from normalized ranks of inferred template counts within each repertoire. Generation probabilities in a later analysis came from a VDJ recombination model fitted to out-of-frame rearrangements, and those results were checked against IGoR. A later analysis scored TCR-TCR, TCR-HLA and TCR-CMV co-occurrence with hypergeometric tests, applying a repertoire-size bias correction to TCR pairs. To estimate false discovery rates, a later analysis permuted the HLA or CMV assignments 20 times. In a later analysis, co-occurring TCRs were grouped using DBSCAN, and TCRdist sequence similarity was added for clustering within HLA-allele-positive subsets. Co-occurrence clustering excluded repertoires with fewer than 30,000 or more than 120,000 public chains, plus five with anomalous nucleotide sharing. TCRdb stores this immuneACCESS table with in-frame sequences only. Part of the clones is absent; in the studies checked, under half of the shortfall reflects unresolved V genes, and no reason is known for the rest. The V and J calls and clone size come from that table; D and trimming were worked out from the DNA. For this sample the table gives about 200,000 clones, of which over 70% were detected only once. Over 1% of the sample rests with the top ten.

The sequence was obtained from a man aged 25-40 years in good health and CMV-seronegative. The sample was PBMCs.

The CDR3 is CASSQEGLTGANVLTF. The sequence in DNA is TGCGCCAGCAGCCAAGAGGGGCTCACTGGGGCCAACGTCCTGACTTTC. The receptor chain draws on TRBV4-1 and TRBJ2-6; a weak D assignment points to TRBD1 (5 bases agree). From its cysteine to its phenylalanine, the CDR3 spans 16 amino acids. Only the CDR3 part of the read is kept: 48 bases, read in frame from the first base. The germline V gene yields MGHRA for CDR1 and YSYEKL for CDR2. V is cut by 0 bases and J by 2 bases, and the space between the germline ends is 8 bases.